This T cell receptor (beta chain) originates from a study of T cell responses to AZD1222 COVID-19 vaccine. Whole-study context: Pooled in the analysis were second doses at about 4 or about 12 weeks. Study findings and constraints: The breadth and depth of Spike-specific TCRs increased once two AZD1222 doses had been given. Donor demographics were predominantly white British with a female majority; clonal diversity may be underestimated.

This table comes from immunoSEQ multiplex PCR, and its TCRdb copy is limited to in-frame clones, with some not included. Of about 140,000 clones listed, over 90% are singletons. CDR1 KGHSH and CDR2 LQKENI come from the germline V gene. This CDR3 is 14 amino acids long. Trimming took off 0 bases at V and 1 base at J, with 6 bases between the two ends. To note about this clone: Its antigen remains unknown.

The chain employs TRBV18 and TRBJ1-1; no firm D call. Sequences were derived from peripheral blood, sampled on day 0 of AZD1222 vaccination. The TCR originated in an adult in good health. CDR3 region: CASSPPKRNTEAFF. CDR3 sequence (DNA): TGTGCCAGCTCACCACCGAAAAGGAACACTGAAGCTTTCTTT.